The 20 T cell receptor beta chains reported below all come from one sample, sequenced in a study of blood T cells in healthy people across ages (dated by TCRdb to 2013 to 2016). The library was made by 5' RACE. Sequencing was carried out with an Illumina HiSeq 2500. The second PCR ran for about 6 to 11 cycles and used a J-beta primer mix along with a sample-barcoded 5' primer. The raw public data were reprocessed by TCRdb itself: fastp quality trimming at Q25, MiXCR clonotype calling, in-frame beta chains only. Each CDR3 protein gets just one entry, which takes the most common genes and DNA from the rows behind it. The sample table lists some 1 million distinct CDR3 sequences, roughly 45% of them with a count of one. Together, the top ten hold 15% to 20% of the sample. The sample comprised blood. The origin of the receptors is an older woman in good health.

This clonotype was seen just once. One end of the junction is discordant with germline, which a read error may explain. The CDR3, as DNA: TGTGTCAGCAGTTGGAGGGGGGACACCGGGGAGCTGTTTTTT. This sequence encodes CVSSWRGDTGELFF. This chain links TRBV2 with TRBJ2-2; either TRBD1 or TRBD2 may fit D (6 bases each). CDR1 SNHLY and CDR2 FYNNEI come from the germline V gene. The CDR3 has 14 residues.

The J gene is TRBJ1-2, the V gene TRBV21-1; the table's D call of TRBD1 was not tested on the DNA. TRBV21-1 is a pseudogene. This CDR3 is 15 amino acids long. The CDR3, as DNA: TGTGCCAGCAGCAAAAGCGGGGGGGGGCGTGAAGGCTACACCTTC. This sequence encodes CASSKSGGGREGYTF.

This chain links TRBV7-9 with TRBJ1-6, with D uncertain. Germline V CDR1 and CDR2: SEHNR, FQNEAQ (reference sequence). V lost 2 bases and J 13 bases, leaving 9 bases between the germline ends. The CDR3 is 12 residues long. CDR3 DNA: TGTGCCAGCAGCTTAAAAGGGTCCCCCCTCCACTTT. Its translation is CASSLKGSPLHF.

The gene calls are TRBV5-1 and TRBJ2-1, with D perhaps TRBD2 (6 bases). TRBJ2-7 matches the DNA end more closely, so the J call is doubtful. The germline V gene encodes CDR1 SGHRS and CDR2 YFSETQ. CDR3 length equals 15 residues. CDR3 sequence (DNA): TGCGCCAGCAAATCCGGGAGAGGGTCCTACAATGAGCAGTACTTC. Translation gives CASKSGRGSYNEQYF.

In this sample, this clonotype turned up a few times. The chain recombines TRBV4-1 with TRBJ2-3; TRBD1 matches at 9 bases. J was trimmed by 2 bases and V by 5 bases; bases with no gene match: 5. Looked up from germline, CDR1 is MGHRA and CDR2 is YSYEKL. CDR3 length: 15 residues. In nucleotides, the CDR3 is TGCGCCAGCAGCTTCCGACAGGGGGTCACAGATACGCAGTATTTT. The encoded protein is CASSFRQGVTDTQYF.

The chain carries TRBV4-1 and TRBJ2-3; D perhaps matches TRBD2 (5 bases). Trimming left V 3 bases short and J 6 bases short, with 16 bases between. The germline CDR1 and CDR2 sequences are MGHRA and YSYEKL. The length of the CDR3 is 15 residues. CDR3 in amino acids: CASSQPGEVVDTQYF. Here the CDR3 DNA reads TGCGCCAGCAGCCAGCCCGGGGAAGTAGTGGATACGCAGTATTTT.

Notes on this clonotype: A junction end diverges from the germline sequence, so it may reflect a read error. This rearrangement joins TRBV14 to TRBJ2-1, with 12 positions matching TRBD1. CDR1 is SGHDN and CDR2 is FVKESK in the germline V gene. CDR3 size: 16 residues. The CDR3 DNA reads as TGTGCCAGCAGCTACTACGGGACAGGGGGCTACGATGAGCAGTTCTTC. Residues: CASSYYGTGGYDEQFF.

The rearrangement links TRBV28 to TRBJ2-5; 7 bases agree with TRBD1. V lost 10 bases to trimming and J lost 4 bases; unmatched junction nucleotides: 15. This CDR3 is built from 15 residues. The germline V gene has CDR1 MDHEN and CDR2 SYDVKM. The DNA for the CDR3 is TGTGCCACCATTTTAACAACAGGGGATGGAGAGACCCAGTACTTC. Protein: CATILTTGDGETQYF.

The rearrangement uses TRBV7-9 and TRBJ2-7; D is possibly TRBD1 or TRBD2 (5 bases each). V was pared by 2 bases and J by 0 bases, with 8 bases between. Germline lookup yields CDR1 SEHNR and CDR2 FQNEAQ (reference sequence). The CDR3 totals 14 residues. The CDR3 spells CASSLPGLSYEQYF. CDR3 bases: TGTGCCAGCAGCTTACCGGGGCTCTCCTACGAGCAGTACTTC.

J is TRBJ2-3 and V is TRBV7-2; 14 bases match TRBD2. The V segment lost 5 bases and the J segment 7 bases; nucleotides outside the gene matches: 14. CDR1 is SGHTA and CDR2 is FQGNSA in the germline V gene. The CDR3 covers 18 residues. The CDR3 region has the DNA TGTGCCAGCAGCCTCCCGCCGGGACTAGCGGGGGACCGAAATACGCAGTATTTT. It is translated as CASSLPPGLAGDRNTQYF.

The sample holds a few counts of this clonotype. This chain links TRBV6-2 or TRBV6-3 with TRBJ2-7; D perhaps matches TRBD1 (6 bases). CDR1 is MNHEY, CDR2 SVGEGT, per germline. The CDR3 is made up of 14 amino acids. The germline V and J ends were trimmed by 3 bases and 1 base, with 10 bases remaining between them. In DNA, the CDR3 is TGTGCCAGCAGTTATACAGGGTGGTCCTACGAGCAGTACTTC. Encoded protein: CASSYTGWSYEQYF.

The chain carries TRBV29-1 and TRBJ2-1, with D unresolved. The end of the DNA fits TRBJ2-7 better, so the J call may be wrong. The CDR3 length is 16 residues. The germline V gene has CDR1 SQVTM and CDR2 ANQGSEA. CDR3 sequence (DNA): TGCAGCGTTGAAGGGGGTCTCGGAGTCTCCTACAATGAGCAGTACTTC. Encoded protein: CSVEGGLGVSYNEQYF.

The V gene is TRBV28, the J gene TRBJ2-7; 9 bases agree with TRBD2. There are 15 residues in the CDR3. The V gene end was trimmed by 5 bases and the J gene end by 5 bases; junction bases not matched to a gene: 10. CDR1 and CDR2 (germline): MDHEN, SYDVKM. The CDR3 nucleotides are TGTGCCAGCAGTCCCCGGAGTAGCGGGAGCAACGAGCAGTACTTC. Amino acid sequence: CASSPRSSGSNEQYF.

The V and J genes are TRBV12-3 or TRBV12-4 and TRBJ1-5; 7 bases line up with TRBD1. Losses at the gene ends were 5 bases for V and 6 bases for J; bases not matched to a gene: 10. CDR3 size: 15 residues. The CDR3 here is CASSHVGDSSQPQHF. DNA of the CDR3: TGTGCCAGCAGTCATGTTGGGGACAGTTCTCAGCCCCAGCATTTT.

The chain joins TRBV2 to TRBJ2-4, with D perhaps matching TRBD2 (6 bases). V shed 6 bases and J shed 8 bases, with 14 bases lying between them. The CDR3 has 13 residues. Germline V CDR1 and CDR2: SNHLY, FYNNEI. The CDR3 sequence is CASRGSPGDIQYF. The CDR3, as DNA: TGTGCCAGCAGGGGAAGTCCGGGGGACATTCAGTACTTC.

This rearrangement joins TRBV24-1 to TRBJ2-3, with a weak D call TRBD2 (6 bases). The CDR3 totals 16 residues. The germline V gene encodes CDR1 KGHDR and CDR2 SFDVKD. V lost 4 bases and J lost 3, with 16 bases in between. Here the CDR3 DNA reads TGTGCCACCAGTGACCCAAGCGGGCCCGCGACAGATACGCAGTATTTT. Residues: CATSDPSGPATDTQYF.

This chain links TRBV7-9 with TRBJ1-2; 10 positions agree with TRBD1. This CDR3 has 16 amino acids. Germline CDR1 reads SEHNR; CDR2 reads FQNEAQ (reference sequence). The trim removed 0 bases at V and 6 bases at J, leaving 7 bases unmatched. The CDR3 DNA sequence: TGTGCCAGCAGCTTAGCGGGACAGGGGTTATCGGATGGCTACACCTTC. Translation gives CASSLAGQGLSDGYTF.

The CDR3 coding sequence is TGTGCCAGCAGTGAACAGGACAGGGGCAATGAGCAGTTCTTC. As protein: CASSEQDRGNEQFF. The chain recombines TRBV6-1 with TRBJ2-1, with 9 bases fitting TRBD1. The trim removed 2 bases at V and 6 bases at J, leaving 2 bases unmatched. This CDR3 comprises 14 residues. The V gene's germline CDR1 is MNHNS and CDR2 SASEGT.

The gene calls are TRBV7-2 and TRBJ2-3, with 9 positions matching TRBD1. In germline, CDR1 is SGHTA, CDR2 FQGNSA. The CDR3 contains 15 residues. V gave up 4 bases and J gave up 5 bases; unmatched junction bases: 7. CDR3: CASSSGTGPGDTQYF. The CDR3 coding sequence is TGTGCCAGCAGCTCCGGGACAGGGCCGGGAGATACGCAGTATTTT.

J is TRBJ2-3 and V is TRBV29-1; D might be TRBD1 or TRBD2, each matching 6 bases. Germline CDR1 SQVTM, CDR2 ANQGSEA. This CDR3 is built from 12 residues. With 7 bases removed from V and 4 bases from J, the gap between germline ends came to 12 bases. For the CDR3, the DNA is TGCAGCGGGGGGGCGGTGGCAGATACGCAGTATTTT. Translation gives CSGGAVADTQYF.